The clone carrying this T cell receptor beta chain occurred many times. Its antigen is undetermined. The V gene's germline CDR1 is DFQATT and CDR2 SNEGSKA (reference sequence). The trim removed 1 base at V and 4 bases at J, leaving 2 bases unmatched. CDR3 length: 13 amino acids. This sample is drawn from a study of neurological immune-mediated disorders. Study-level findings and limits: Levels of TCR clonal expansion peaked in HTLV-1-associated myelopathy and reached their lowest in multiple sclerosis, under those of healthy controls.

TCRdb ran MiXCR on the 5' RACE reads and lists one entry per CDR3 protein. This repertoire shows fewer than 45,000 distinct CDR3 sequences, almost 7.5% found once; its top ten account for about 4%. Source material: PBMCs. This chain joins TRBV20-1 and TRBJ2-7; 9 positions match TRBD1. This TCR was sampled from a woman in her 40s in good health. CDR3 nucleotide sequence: TGCAGTGCTAGAGGGGACAGGGAGTACGAGCAGTACTTC. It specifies CSARGDREYEQYF.